What follows is one TCR beta chain and its context. Profiling relied on immunoSEQ multiplex PCR, and the TCRdb table lists in-frame clones only, not all of them. This sample has around 140,000 clones, with roughly 91% found just once. This specimen belongs to a study of OX40 agonist ivuxolimab in advanced cancers. The CDR3 consists of 14 residues. Germline lookup yields CDR1 SGHNT and CDR2 YYREEE (reference sequence). The trim removed 3 bases at V and 8 bases at J, leaving 7 bases unmatched. The origin of this receptor is an adult with an advanced solid tumor such as melanoma, head and neck, liver or kidney cancer. The rearrangement joins TRBV5-4 to TRBJ2-4; 8 bases agree with TRBD2. The sample was CD4+ or CD8+ T cells sorted from blood, taken in a trial of the OX40 agonist ivuxolimab. For the CDR3, the DNA is TGTGCCAGCAGCTCCACCCGGGGGGGAGACATTCAGTACTTC. Translation: CASSSTRGGDIQYF.